This T cell receptor beta chain was captured by sequencing in a study of identical twins. A few counts support this clonotype. TCRdb processed the 5' RACE reads anew with MiXCR; each CDR3 protein has one entry. Here the sample spans about 500,000 distinct CDR3 sequences, approximately 14% being singletons. The CDR3 has 16 residues. With V trimmed by 7 bases and J by 7 bases, 14 bases remained unmatched. Per germline, CDR1 KGHDR and CDR2 SFDVKD. In addition, the sample was reused for a study of yellow fever vaccine responses in identical twins.

Sequencing used CD4+ T cells sorted from blood. The chain links TRBV24-1 to TRBJ2-1; 8 nucleotides line up with TRBD2. The sequence derives from a woman between 18 and 29 years old in good health. The CDR3 nucleotides read TGTGCCACCAGCCTCAAACCCGGGGGGGCTCGGAATGAGCAGTTCTTC. The encoded protein is CATSLKPGGARNEQFF.